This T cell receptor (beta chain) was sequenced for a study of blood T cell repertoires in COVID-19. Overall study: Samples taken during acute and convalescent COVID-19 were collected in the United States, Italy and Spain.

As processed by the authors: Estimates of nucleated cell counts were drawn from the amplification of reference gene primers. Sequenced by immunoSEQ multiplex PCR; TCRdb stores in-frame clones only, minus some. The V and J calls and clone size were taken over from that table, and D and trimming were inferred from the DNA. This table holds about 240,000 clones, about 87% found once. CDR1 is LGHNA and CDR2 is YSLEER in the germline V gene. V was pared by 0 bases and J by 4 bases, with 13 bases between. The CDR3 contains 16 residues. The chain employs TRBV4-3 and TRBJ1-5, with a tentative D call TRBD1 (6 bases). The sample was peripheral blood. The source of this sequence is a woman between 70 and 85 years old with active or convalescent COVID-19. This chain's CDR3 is CASSQDLGQGNQPQHF. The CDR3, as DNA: TGCGCCAGCAGCCAAGATTTGGGTCAGGGGAATCAGCCCCAGCATTTT.